This T cell receptor (beta chain) was profiled in a study of long-term antiretroviral therapy in people with HIV. Every one of the donors gave at least one pre-ART PBMC sample and at least two post-ART PBMC samples. At survey level, the immunoSEQ assay was run in its v3.0 version. Assay used: immunoSEQ multiplex PCR; TCRdb lists only in-frame clones, some missing. The sample lists tens of thousands of clones, approximately 80% occurring once. In the case of this clone: Antigen: not known.

The study, taken as a whole, reports: The data indicate that diversity increased after ART but remained below transplant donor controls. Clones showing expansion before ART dominated the repertoire at all time points. HIV repertoires spanned tighter CDR3 length ranges than controls did.

The specimen comprised unsorted PBMCs, sampled 0.5 years before starting antiretroviral therapy. The TCR comes from a man aged 35 to 55 with HIV.

As DNA, the CDR3 is TGTGCCAGCAGCGCGGAACTAGCGGGGGGGCGTGAGCAGTTCTTC. It is translated as CASSAELAGGREQFF. V gene TRBV9 combines with J gene TRBJ2-1; 13 nucleotides agree with TRBD2. Germline V gene sequence: CDR1 SGDLS, CDR2 YYNGEE. V gave up 3 bases and J gave up 9 bases; unmatched junction bases: 6. This CDR3 contains 15 residues.